This T cell receptor (beta chain) was sequenced in a study of blood T cell repertoires in COVID-19. At the level of the study: Whether acute or convalescent, the COVID-19 samples came from the United States, Italy and Spain. T cells, B-cell-depleted T cells, or PBMCs supplied cDNA or gDNA.

Original analysis: Amplification of reference gene primers provided the estimated nucleated cell counts. The data were produced by immunoSEQ multiplex PCR, yet TCRdb's version contains in-frame clones alone and is incomplete. V, J and clone size were drawn from that table, and D and trimming were deduced from the DNA. The sample lists 150,000 to 200,000 clones; nearly 80% were seen once. From germline, CDR1 is GTSNPN and CDR2 SVGIG (reference sequence). With V trimmed by 3 bases and J by 2 bases, 0 bases remained unmatched. The CDR3 is 14 amino acids. The J gene is TRBJ2-1, the V gene TRBV30; 11 nucleotides match TRBD2. This clonotype was sampled from a woman in her 70s with acute or convalescent COVID-19. The sample taken for sequencing was peripheral blood. In DNA, the CDR3 is TGTGCCTGGAGACTAGCGGGAGCCTACAATGAGCAGTTCTTC. Translating it yields CAWRLAGAYNEQFF.